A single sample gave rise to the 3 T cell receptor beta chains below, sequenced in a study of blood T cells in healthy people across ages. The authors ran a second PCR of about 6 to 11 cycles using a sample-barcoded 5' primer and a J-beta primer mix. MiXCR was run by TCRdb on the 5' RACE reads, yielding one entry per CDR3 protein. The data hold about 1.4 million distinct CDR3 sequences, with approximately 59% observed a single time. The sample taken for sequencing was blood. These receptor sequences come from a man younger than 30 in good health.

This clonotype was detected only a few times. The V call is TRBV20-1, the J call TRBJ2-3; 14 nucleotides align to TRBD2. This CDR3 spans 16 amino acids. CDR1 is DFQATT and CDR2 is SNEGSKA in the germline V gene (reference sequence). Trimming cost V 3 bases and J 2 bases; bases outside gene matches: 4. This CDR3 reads CSASGLAGGPTDTQYF. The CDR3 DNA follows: TGCAGTGCTAGCGGACTAGCGGGGGGCCCCACAGATACGCAGTATTTT.

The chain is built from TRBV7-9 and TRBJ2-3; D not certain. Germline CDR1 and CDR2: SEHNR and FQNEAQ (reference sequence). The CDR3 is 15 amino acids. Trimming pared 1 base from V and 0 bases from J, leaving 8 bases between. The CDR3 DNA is TGTGCCAGCAGCTTAGGTCTGCTTAGCACAGATACGCAGTATTTT. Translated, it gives CASSLGLLSTDTQYF.

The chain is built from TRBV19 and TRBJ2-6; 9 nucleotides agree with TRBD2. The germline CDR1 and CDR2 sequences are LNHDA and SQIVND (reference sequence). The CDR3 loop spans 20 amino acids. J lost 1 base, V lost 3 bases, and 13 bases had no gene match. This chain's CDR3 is CASSMVLVAGAGSGANVLTF. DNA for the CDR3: TGTGCCAGTAGTATGGTCCTCGTAGCGGGGGCTGGGTCTGGGGCCAACGTCCTGACTTTC.